The subject of this entry is one T cell receptor beta chain. What it binds is unknown. These data are taken from a study of CD8+CD57+ T cells in acquired aplastic anemia. General study results and limits: Patients and controls were not found to differ significantly in CD8+ Simpson's diversity. Patients and controls shared about 30 CD8+ CDR3 sequences, which appeared highly expressed in patients and within their immunodominant clones.

Germline V lookup: CDR1 LNHDA, CDR2 SQIVND (reference sequence). This CDR3 has 15 amino acids. The V and J ends lost 3 bases and 7 bases respectively, with 13 bases between them. Only patients with CD8+CD57+ cell expansion on flow cytometry were chosen for sequencing. Severe acquired aplastic anemia affected all patients. The blood sampling took place in patients who had so far received no therapy. Using genomic DNA as the template, TCR beta VDJ and CDR3 profiling was carried out. TCRdb analysed the reads with MiXCR anew, one entry per CDR3 protein. The sample shows about 180,000 distinct CDR3 sequences, nearly 65% of them seen only once.

The receptor's source is a human donor with aplastic anemia. The sequencing input was sorted CD4+, CD8+, or CD8+CD57+ T cells (not recorded which) from PBMCs. The V and J genes are TRBV19 and TRBJ1-6; D gene unclear. The CDR3 loop is CASSMDRVANSPLHF. Here the CDR3 DNA reads TGTGCCAGTAGTATGGATAGGGTAGCCAATTCACCCCTCCACTTT.